These T cell receptor beta chains were read from a single sample in a study of CD4+ T cells in melanoma. Repertoires were generated with immunoSEQ multiplex PCR, while TCRdb's copy carries only in-frame clones and drops some. The repertoire includes roughly 6,900 clones, around 66% of them detected once, and around 23% sits in the top ten. Material: cells from a culture (not recorded whether cultured in vitro). The source is a human donor with melanoma. Each CDR3 is given with its conserved first and last residue. Fields, in order: J gene, V gene, CDR3 protein.

>TRBJ1-2|TRBV29-1
CSARDNYGYTF
>TRBJ2-3|TRBV18
CASSPGDRGTDTQYF
>TRBJ2-7|TRBV10-3
CASWDTPYEQYF
>TRBJ2-1|TRBV7-8
CASSLGLASNEQFF
>TRBJ2-2|TRBV5-8
CASSWPAGSANTGELFF
>TRBJ2-7|TRBV3-1/TRBV3-2
CASSQGRNYEQYF
>TRBJ2-7|TRBV11-2
CASSLTGAEQYF
>TRBJ2-1|TRBV9
CASSPSGGTYNEQFF
>TRBJ2-5|TRBV28
CASTAKETQYF
>TRBJ2-7|TRBV5-1
CASSLRTGVEQYF
>TRBJ2-7|TRBV19
CASSIDADSYEQYF
>TRBJ1-2|TRBV7-2
CASSPQGQGHGYTF
>TRBJ1-5|TRBV6-2/TRBV6-3
CASSYGGRVGQPQHF
>TRBJ1-1|TRBV2
CASGGGQHTEAFF
>TRBJ1-2|TRBV29-1
CASMEGQGDNGYTF
>TRBJ2-5|TRBV9
CASSVGLETQYF
>TRBJ2-5|TRBV7-3
CASSLTGLETQYF
>TRBJ1-1|TRBV28
CASSFSTVNTEAFF
>TRBJ2-7|TRBV3-1/TRBV3-2
CASSPRGLAAYEQYF
>TRBJ1-4|TRBV20-1
CSARPGEKLFF
>TRBJ1-6|TRBV6-2/TRBV6-3
CASSYSGTGKSPLHF
>TRBJ2-7|TRBV9
CASSVGPGSSSYEQYF
>TRBJ2-1|TRBV5-6
CASSLSLGAQDNEQFF
>TRBJ2-6|TRBV11-3
CASSSTGLGANVLTF
>TRBJ2-3|TRBV5-1
CASSAQGSKADTQYF
>TRBJ2-2|TRBV2
CASSSFSGELFF
>TRBJ1-5|TRBV10-3
CATQGFGNQPQHF
>TRBJ2-4|TRBV6-2/TRBV6-3
CASNPTGAYKNIQYF
>TRBJ1-2|TRBV10-3
CAISGDRIYGYTF
>TRBJ1-4|TRBV11-2
CASSPPGSGANEKLFF
>TRBJ1-5|TRBV19
CASSRTGGESKPQHF
>TRBJ1-2|TRBV6-5
CASSSLTAGNYGYTF
>TRBJ1-2|TRBV6-5
CATRGDNYGYTF
>TRBJ2-2|TRBV2
CASSARGRNTGELFF
>TRBJ2-2|TRBV5-6
CASSFQGVTGELFF
>TRBJ2-2|TRBV18
CASSPSGGNTGELFF
>TRBJ1-1|TRBV2
CASSEQGMNTEAFF
>TRBJ2-1|TRBV5-4
CASSVQGARQFF